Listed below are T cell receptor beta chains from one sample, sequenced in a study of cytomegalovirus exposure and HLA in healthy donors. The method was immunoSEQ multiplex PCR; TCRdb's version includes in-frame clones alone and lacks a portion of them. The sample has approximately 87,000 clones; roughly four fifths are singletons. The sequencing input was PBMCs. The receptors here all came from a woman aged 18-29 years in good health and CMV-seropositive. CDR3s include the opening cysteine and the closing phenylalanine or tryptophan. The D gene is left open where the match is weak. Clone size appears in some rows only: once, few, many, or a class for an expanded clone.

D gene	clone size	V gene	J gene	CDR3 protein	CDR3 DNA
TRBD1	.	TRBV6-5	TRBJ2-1	CASRMDRSNNEQFF	TGTGCCAGCAGGATGGACAGGTCCAACAATGAGCAGTTCTTC
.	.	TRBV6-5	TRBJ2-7	CASSRRSQQPYEQYF	TGTGCCAGCAGCCGACGGTCTCAACAGCCCTACGAGCAGTACTTC
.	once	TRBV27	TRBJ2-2	CASSSQTGELFF	TGTGCCAGCAGTTCCCAAACCGGGGAGCTGTTTTTT
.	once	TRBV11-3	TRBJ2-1	CASSGGGGVGEQFF	TGTGCCAGCAGCGGCGGAGGAGGGGTTGGTGAGCAGTTCTTC
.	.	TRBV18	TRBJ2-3	CASSPLSSRGPADTQYF	TGTGCCAGCTCACCACTTAGTTCCAGGGGACCGGCAGATACGCAGTATTTT
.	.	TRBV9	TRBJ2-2	CASSPSFSGELFF	TGTGCCAGCAGCCCCTCTTTTAGCGGGGAGCTGTTTTTT
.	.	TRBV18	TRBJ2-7	CASSPPSETGEQYF	TGTGCCAGCTCACCACCGTCCGAGACAGGCGAGCAGTACTTC
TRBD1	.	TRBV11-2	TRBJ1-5	CASSEGTGLYQPQHF	TGTGCCAGCAGCGAAGGGACAGGTTTGTATCAGCCCCAGCATTTT
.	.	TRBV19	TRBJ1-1	CASSPGAANTEAFF	TGTGCCAGTAGCCCAGGGGCTGCGAACACTGAAGCTTTCTTT
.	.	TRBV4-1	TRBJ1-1	CASSRQGSVNTEAFF	TGCGCCAGCAGCCGTCAGGGGTCCGTGAACACTGAAGCTTTCTTT
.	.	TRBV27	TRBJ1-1	CASSLYGPRGHMNTEAFF	TGTGCCAGCAGTTTATATGGGCCTCGTGGACATATGAACACTGAAGCTTTCTTT